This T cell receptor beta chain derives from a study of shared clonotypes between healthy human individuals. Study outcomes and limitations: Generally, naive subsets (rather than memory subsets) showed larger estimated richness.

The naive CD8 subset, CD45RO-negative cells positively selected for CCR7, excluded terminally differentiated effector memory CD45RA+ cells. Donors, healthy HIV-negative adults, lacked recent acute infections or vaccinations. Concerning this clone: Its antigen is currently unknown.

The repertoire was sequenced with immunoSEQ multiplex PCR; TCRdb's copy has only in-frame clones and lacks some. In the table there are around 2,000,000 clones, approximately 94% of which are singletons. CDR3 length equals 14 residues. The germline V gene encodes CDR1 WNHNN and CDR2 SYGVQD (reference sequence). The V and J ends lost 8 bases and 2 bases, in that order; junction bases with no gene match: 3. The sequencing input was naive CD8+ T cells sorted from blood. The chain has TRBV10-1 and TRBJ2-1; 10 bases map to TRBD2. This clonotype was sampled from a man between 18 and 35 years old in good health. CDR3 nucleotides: TGCGCCAGCGCTACTAGCGGGGCCTACAATGAGCAGTTCTTC. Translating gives CASATSGAYNEQFF.